What follows is one TCR beta chain and its context. Its antigen remains unknown. These data originate in a study of T cell responses to AZD1222 COVID-19 vaccine. V lost 4 bases and J 7 bases, leaving 19 bases between the germline ends. Germline lookup yields CDR1 MDHEN and CDR2 SYDVKM. The CDR3 has 15 residues. Sequencing used immunoSEQ multiplex PCR; TCRdb keeps in-frame clones, though not all of them. This sample yields 100,000 to 150,000 clones, of which 65% to 90% are seen a single time; 20% to 25% belongs to the top ten. Regarding the study as a whole: Close to half of spike-specific TCRs reportedly recognize unmutated variant regions. Donors were largely white British and mainly female; clonal diversity was possibly underestimated.

Sequenced material: peripheral blood, taken on day 0 of AZD1222 vaccination. V gene TRBV28 combines with J gene TRBJ1-2; D is uncertain. The origin of this receptor is an adult in good health. The CDR3 loop is CASSSPGIVSVGYTF. The CDR3 DNA follows: TGTGCCAGCAGTTCCCCGGGTATCGTTTCGGTTGGCTACACCTTC.